This is a list of T cell receptor beta chains from one sample in a study of shared clonotypes between healthy human individuals. Sequencing was performed with immunoSEQ multiplex PCR; in TCRdb, only in-frame clones are kept and a portion is missing. The data hold roughly 1,600,000 clones, with about 98.5% observed a single time. Sequenced: naive CD4+ T cells sorted from blood. The receptors originated from a man aged 30 to 45 in good health. CDR3s include the opening cysteine and the closing phenylalanine or tryptophan. The D gene is left open where the match is weak. Clone size appears in some rows only: once, few, many, or a class for an expanded clone.

.	TRBV30	TRBJ2-7	.	TGTGCCTGGAGTGCCCTGATTGTAGGGGAGCAGTACTTC	CAWSALIVGEQYF
.	TRBV4-3	TRBJ2-3	.	TGCGCCAGCAGCCAAGATCGGGGGACAGATACGCAGTATTTT	CASSQDRGTDTQYF
.	TRBV6-5	TRBJ2-3	once	TGTGCCAGCAGTTACCTCCCAGGGACGAGCACAGATACGCAGTATTTT	CASSYLPGTSTDTQYF
.	TRBV9	TRBJ1-5	.	TGTGCCAGCAGCGTAGGGGCTCAAAATCAGCCCCAGCATTTT	CASSVGAQNQPQHF
.	TRBV6-5	TRBJ1-1	.	TGTGCCAGCAGTCAGGGTATCGAAGCTTTCTTT	CASSQGIEAFF
TRBD2	TRBV19	TRBJ2-1	.	TGTGCCAGTAGTACGGGGGAACTAGCGGAGTACAATGAGCAGTTCTTC	CASSTGELAEYNEQFF
.	TRBV10-3	TRBJ2-3	.	TGTGCCATCAGTGAGTCCGTCTCTGCTCCCGGGGCGCAGTATTTT	CAISESVSAPGAQYF
TRBD1	TRBV2	TRBJ2-7	.	TGTGCCAGCTCCGGGACAGGGCCCTCCGAGCAGTACTTC	CASSGTGPSEQYF
TRBD2	TRBV5-1	TRBJ2-7	.	TGCGCCAGCAGGAGTGGACTAGCGGGGACCTACGAGCAGTACTTC	CASRSGLAGTYEQYF
TRBD1	TRBV5-1	TRBJ2-6	.	TGCGCCAGTGGACAGGGGGCATCTGGGGCCAACGTCCTGACTTTC	CASGQGASGANVLTF
.	TRBV7-2	TRBJ2-6	.	TGTGCCAGCAGCTTCAAAGCCCGCCGGGAATCTGGGGCCAACGTCCTGACTTTC	CASSFKARRESGANVLTF
.	TRBV5-1	TRBJ1-2	.	TGCGCCAGCAGCTTCGAGGTCCCGGGTCTCTACACCTTC	CASSFEVPGLYTF
.	TRBV4-1	TRBJ2-5	.	TGCGCCAGCAGCCAAGGTGGATTGGAGACCCAGTACTTC	CASSQGGLETQYF
TRBD1	TRBV7-9	TRBJ2-5	.	TGTGCCAGCAGCTTATCCAGGGGGCGAGAGACCCAGTACTTC	CASSLSRGRETQYF